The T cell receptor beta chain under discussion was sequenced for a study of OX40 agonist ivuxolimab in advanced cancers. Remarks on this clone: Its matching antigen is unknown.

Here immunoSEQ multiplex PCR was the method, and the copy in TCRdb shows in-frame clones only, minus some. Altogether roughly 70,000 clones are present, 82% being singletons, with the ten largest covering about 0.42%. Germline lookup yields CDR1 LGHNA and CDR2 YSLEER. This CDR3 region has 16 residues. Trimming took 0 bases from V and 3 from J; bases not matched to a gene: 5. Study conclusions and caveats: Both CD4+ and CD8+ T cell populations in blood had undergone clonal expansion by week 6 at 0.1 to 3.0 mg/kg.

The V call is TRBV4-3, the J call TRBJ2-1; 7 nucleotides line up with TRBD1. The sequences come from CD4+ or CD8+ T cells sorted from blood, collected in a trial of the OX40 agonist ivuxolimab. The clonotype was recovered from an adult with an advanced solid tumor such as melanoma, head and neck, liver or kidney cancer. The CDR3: CASSQEQGTLYNEQFF. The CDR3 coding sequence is TGCGCCAGCAGCCAAGAACAGGGGACCCTCTACAATGAGCAGTTCTTC.